Below are 20 T cell receptor beta chains sequenced from a single sample in a study of blood T cell repertoires in COVID-19. Sequencing was performed with immunoSEQ multiplex PCR; in TCRdb, only in-frame clones are kept and a portion is missing. The sample holds around 110,000 clones, 70% to 85% seen once. Sequencing was carried out using peripheral blood. The receptors derive from a woman in her 70s with acute or convalescent COVID-19.

The DNA of the CDR3 is TGTGCCAGCAGCTTGGTCTCCTCCTACGAGCAGTACGTC. It codes for CASSLVSSYEQYV. The chain recombines TRBV5-6 with TRBJ2-7; no clear D. CDR1 and CDR2 from the germline V gene are SGHDT and YYEEEE. The germline V and J ends were trimmed by 0 bases and 0 bases, with 4 bases remaining between them. The length of the CDR3 is 13 residues.

The genes are TRBV30 and TRBJ1-6; D remains ambiguous. The length of the CDR3 is 12 residues. V was shortened by 4 bases and J by 7 bases, with 8 bases between the two germline ends. CDR1 and CDR2 from the germline V gene are GTSNPN and SVGIG (reference sequence). The CDR3 DNA follows: TGTGCCTGGACCGTACAGAATTCACCCCTCCACTTT. It yields the protein CAWTVQNSPLHF.

This clone was detected only once. The chain carries TRBV7-9 and TRBJ1-4; TRBD1 aligns across 9 bases. The CDR3 has 17 residues. Trimming cost V 4 bases and J 7 bases; bases outside gene matches: 13. Germline values: CDR1 SEHNR, CDR2 FQNEAQ (reference sequence). The CDR3 sequence: CASSSTSKDRGREKLFF. The CDR3 DNA follows: TGTGCCAGCAGCTCCACAAGTAAGGACAGGGGCCGTGAAAAACTGTTTTTT.

CDR3 protein: CASSERGLRSSGNTIYF. CDR3 DNA: TGTGCCAGCAGCGAAAGGGGTTTAAGGAGCTCTGGAAACACCATATATTTT. J is TRBJ1-3 and V is TRBV9; D possibly corresponds to TRBD1 (5 bases). The CDR3 is 17 amino acids. Germline CDR1 and CDR2: SGDLS and YYNGEE. V was pared by 3 bases and J by 0 bases, with 16 bases between.

The CDR3 region is CAWSFLAGGFNYGYTF. The CDR3 DNA is TGTGCCTGGAGTTTCCTCGCAGGGGGGTTCAACTATGGCTACACCTTC. The chain is built from TRBV30 and TRBJ1-2, with 7 positions matching TRBD1. The CDR3 is made up of 16 amino acids. Germline trimming cut 2 bases from V and 2 bases from J; bases unmatched to any gene: 11. The germline V gene encodes CDR1 GTSNPN and CDR2 SVGIG (reference sequence). The whole variable domain, remainder taken from reference TRBV30 and TRBJ1-2, is SQTIHQWPATLVQPVGSPLSLECTVEGTSNPNLYWYRQAAGRGLQLLFYSVGIGQISSEVPQNLSASRPQDRQFILSSKKLLLSDSGFYLCAWSFLAGGFNYGYTFGSGTRLTVV.

The chain carries TRBV5-1 and TRBJ1-3; unclear D gene. Germline V CDR1 and CDR2: SGHRS, YFSETQ. The CDR3 is 14 amino acids. The germline V and J ends were trimmed by 2 bases and 0 bases, with 6 bases remaining between them. Written as DNA, the CDR3 is TGCGCCAGCAGCTTACGGGGCTCTGGAAACACCATATATTTT. As protein: CASSLRGSGNTIYF.

The CDR3 bases are TGTGCCAGCTCACCACCTGGACTACCCAGCGGGCAGTTCTTC. Translated: CASSPPGLPSGQFF. J is TRBJ2-1 and V is TRBV18; tentative D call: TRBD2 (6 bases). In germline, CDR1 is KGHSH, CDR2 LQKENI. This CDR3 is 14 amino acids long. The V end was cut by 0 bases, the J end by 12 bases, with 15 bases between.

The chain is built from TRBV10-3 and TRBJ1-1, with 11 bases lining up with TRBD1. V shed 6 bases, J shed 1 base, and the junction held 10 bases outside the gene matches. The CDR3 totals 17 residues. Germline-derived CDR1 and CDR2 are ENHRY and SYGVKD. This CDR3 is CAIRSGQGAGRNTEAFF. CDR3 sequence (DNA): TGTGCCATCAGATCCGGACAGGGGGCAGGACGGAACACTGAAGCTTTCTTT.

This clone occurred a few times. V is TRBV1 and J is TRBJ2-5; the table calls TRBD2, which could not be checked here. TRBV1 constitutes a pseudogene. The CDR3 extends over 15 amino acids. Here the CDR3 reads CTSSRESGLQETQYF. The CDR3 DNA reads as TGCACCAGCAGCCGAGAATCGGGACTCCAAGAGACCCAGTACTTC.

The genes are TRBV15 and TRBJ2-3; 10 bases are a match to TRBD1. From germline, CDR1 is LNHNV and CDR2 YYDKDF (reference sequence). This CDR3 is built from 15 residues. V was clipped by 5 bases and J by 11 bases; unmatched bases: 13. The CDR3 spells CATSGRDRGPGRQYF. The CDR3 DNA follows: TGTGCCACCAGCGGCCGGGACAGGGGCCCGGGCAGGCAGTATTTT.

The gene calls are TRBV18 and TRBJ1-6; 9 bases line up with TRBD1. V was pared by 4 bases and J by 9 bases, with 4 bases of the junction left unmatched. CDR1 is KGHSH, CDR2 LQKENI, per germline. This CDR3 has 14 residues. CDR3 DNA sequence: TGTGCCAGCTCACGGACAGGGGATGGTTCACCCCTCCACTTT. It specifies CASSRTGDGSPLHF.

J is TRBJ1-5 and V is TRBV7-2; weak D call: TRBD1 (6 bases). Trimming stripped 4 bases from V and 3 bases from J, with 16 bases between. Looked up from germline, CDR1 is SGHTA and CDR2 is FQGNSA. This CDR3 spans 16 amino acids. CDR3 sequence (DNA): TGTGCCAGCAGCTCAACAGGGAGTATTAACAATCAGCCCCAGCATTTT. It specifies CASSSTGSINNQPQHF.

The gene calls are TRBV7-9 and TRBJ2-7, with 7 bases fitting TRBD2. The junction had 8 bases not matched to a gene; V was cut back by 0 bases and J by 6 bases. Germline CDR1 is SEHNR and CDR2 is FQNEAQ (reference sequence). The CDR3 covers 15 residues. CDR3 loop: CASSLARGGAGEQYF. CDR3 bases: TGTGCCAGCAGCTTAGCGAGGGGAGGGGCCGGCGAGCAGTACTTC.

V is TRBV6-5 and J is TRBJ1-2; D is ambiguous. This CDR3 has 15 residues. Trimming took off 9 bases at V and 1 base at J, with 18 bases between the two ends. Germline loops: CDR1 MNHEY, CDR2 SVGAGI. The CDR3 sequence: CASREGATFNYGYTF. Written as DNA, the CDR3 is TGTGCCAGTCGGGAGGGAGCTACCTTTAACTATGGCTACACCTTC.

The rearrangement links TRBV15 to TRBJ2-5; 10 bases align to TRBD1. The CDR3 runs 15 residues. Trimming removed 1 base from V and 6 bases from J; junction bases left unmatched: 5. Germline-derived CDR1 and CDR2 are LNHNV and YYDKDF (reference sequence). CDR3 amino acids: CATSRAGQGEKTQYF. The CDR3, as DNA: TGTGCCACCAGCAGAGCTGGACAGGGGGAAAAGACCCAGTACTTC.

Only one count was recorded for this clone. This rearrangement joins TRBV2 to TRBJ1-1; D is possibly TRBD1 (6 bases). Germline V gene data show CDR1 as SNHLY and CDR2 as FYNNEI. The CDR3 extends over 13 amino acids. V was clipped by 3 bases and J by 10 bases, with 15 bases between them. CDR3 sequence reads: CASSETQGFSAFF. The CDR3 DNA sequence: TGTGCCAGCAGTGAGACACAGGGCTTTTCAGCTTTCTTT.

CDR3 bases: TGCGCCAGCAGCCAAGAACCGGGACAGGGGATCAGTACAGATACGCAGTATTTT. It is translated as CASSQEPGQGISTDTQYF. The chain recombines TRBV4-3 with TRBJ2-3; the match to TRBD1 covers 10 bases. Germline V lookup: CDR1 LGHNA, CDR2 YSLEER. This CDR3 spans 18 amino acids. V gave up 0 bases and J gave up 3 bases; unmatched junction bases: 9.

This chain connects TRBV4-1 to TRBJ1-2, with D possibly being TRBD1 (6 bases). Germline CDR1 is MGHRA and CDR2 is YSYEKL. The ends were cut back, 3 bases at V and 8 bases at J, with 16 bases in the middle. The CDR3 consists of 14 residues. This CDR3 reads CASSHGGRNLGYTF. Here the CDR3 DNA reads TGCGCCAGCAGCCATGGGGGCCGAAACTTGGGCTACACCTTC.

V usage is TRBV2 and J usage is TRBJ1-2, with D maybe TRBD1 (6 bases). V was trimmed by 6 bases and J by 1 base, leaving 12 bases between them. The CDR3 is 14 amino acids. Germline V CDR1 and CDR2: SNHLY, FYNNEI. CDR3 amino acids: CASRGTRGNYGYTF. Here the CDR3 DNA reads TGTGCCAGCAGGGGGACAAGAGGTAACTATGGCTACACCTTC.

This clone was detected only once. V gene TRBV5-1 combines with J gene TRBJ1-1; 9 positions agree with TRBD1. Trimming cost V 4 bases and J 2 bases; bases outside gene matches: 6. Germline CDR1 SGHRS, CDR2 YFSETQ. There are 15 residues in the CDR3. In DNA form, the CDR3 reads TGCGCCAGCAGCACACAGGGGGCCCCTAACACTGAAGCTTTCTTT. Encoded protein: CASSTQGAPNTEAFF.